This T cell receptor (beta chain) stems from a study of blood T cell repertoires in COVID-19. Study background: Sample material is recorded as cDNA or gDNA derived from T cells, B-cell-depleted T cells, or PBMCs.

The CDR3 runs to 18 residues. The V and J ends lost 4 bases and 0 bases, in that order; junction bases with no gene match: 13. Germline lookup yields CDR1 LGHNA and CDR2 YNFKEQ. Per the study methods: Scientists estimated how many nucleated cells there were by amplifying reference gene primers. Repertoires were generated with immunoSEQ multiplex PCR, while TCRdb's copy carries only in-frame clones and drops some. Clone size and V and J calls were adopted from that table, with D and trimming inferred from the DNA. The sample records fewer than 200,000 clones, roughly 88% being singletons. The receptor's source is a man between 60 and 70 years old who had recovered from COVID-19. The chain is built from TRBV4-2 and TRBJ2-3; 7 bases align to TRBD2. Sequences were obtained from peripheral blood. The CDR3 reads CASSRKRGPSGSTDTQYF. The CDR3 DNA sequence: TGTGCCAGCAGCCGCAAGCGGGGTCCTTCTGGGAGCACAGATACGCAGTATTTT.